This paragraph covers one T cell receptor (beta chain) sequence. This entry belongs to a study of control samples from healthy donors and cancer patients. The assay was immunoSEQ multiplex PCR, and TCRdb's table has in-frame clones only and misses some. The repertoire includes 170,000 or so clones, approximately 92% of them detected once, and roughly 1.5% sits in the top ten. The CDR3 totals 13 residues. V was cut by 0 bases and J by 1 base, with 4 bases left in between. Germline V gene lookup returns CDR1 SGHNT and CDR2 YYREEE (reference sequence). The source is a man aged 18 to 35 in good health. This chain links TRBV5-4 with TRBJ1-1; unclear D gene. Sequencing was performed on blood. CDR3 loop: CASSLEKNTEAFF. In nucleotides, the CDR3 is TGTGCCAGCAGCTTGGAAAAGAACACTGAAGCTTTCTTT.